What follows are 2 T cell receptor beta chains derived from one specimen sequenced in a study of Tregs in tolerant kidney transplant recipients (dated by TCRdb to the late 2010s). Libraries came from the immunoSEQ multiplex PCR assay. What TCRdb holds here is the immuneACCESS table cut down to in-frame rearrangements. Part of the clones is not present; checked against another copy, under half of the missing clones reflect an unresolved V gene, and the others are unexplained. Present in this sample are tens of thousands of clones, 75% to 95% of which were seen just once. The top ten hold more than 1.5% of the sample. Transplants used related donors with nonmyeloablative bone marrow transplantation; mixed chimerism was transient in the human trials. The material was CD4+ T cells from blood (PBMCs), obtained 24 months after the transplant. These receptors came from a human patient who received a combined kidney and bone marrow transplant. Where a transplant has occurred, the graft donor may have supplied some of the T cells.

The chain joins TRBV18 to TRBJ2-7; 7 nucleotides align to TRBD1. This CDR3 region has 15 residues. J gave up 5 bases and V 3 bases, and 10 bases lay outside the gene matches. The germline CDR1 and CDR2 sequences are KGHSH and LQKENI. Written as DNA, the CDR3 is TGTGCCAGCTCACCGTTCACAGGGGAAGACAACGAGCAGTACTTC. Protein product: CASSPFTGEDNEQYF.

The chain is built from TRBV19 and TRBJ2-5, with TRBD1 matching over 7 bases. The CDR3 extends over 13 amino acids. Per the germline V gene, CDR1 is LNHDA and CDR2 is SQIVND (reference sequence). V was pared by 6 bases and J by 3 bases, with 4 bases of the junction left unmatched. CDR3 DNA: TGTGCCAGTAGCGGCAGGGGGAAAGAGACCCAGTACTTC. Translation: CASSGRGKETQYF. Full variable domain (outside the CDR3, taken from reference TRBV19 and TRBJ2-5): DGGITQSPKYLFRKEGQNVTLSCEQNLNHDAMYWYRQDPGQGLRLIYYSQIVNDFQKGDIAEGYSVSREKKESFPLTVTSAQKNPTAFYLCASSGRGKETQYFGPGTRLLVL.